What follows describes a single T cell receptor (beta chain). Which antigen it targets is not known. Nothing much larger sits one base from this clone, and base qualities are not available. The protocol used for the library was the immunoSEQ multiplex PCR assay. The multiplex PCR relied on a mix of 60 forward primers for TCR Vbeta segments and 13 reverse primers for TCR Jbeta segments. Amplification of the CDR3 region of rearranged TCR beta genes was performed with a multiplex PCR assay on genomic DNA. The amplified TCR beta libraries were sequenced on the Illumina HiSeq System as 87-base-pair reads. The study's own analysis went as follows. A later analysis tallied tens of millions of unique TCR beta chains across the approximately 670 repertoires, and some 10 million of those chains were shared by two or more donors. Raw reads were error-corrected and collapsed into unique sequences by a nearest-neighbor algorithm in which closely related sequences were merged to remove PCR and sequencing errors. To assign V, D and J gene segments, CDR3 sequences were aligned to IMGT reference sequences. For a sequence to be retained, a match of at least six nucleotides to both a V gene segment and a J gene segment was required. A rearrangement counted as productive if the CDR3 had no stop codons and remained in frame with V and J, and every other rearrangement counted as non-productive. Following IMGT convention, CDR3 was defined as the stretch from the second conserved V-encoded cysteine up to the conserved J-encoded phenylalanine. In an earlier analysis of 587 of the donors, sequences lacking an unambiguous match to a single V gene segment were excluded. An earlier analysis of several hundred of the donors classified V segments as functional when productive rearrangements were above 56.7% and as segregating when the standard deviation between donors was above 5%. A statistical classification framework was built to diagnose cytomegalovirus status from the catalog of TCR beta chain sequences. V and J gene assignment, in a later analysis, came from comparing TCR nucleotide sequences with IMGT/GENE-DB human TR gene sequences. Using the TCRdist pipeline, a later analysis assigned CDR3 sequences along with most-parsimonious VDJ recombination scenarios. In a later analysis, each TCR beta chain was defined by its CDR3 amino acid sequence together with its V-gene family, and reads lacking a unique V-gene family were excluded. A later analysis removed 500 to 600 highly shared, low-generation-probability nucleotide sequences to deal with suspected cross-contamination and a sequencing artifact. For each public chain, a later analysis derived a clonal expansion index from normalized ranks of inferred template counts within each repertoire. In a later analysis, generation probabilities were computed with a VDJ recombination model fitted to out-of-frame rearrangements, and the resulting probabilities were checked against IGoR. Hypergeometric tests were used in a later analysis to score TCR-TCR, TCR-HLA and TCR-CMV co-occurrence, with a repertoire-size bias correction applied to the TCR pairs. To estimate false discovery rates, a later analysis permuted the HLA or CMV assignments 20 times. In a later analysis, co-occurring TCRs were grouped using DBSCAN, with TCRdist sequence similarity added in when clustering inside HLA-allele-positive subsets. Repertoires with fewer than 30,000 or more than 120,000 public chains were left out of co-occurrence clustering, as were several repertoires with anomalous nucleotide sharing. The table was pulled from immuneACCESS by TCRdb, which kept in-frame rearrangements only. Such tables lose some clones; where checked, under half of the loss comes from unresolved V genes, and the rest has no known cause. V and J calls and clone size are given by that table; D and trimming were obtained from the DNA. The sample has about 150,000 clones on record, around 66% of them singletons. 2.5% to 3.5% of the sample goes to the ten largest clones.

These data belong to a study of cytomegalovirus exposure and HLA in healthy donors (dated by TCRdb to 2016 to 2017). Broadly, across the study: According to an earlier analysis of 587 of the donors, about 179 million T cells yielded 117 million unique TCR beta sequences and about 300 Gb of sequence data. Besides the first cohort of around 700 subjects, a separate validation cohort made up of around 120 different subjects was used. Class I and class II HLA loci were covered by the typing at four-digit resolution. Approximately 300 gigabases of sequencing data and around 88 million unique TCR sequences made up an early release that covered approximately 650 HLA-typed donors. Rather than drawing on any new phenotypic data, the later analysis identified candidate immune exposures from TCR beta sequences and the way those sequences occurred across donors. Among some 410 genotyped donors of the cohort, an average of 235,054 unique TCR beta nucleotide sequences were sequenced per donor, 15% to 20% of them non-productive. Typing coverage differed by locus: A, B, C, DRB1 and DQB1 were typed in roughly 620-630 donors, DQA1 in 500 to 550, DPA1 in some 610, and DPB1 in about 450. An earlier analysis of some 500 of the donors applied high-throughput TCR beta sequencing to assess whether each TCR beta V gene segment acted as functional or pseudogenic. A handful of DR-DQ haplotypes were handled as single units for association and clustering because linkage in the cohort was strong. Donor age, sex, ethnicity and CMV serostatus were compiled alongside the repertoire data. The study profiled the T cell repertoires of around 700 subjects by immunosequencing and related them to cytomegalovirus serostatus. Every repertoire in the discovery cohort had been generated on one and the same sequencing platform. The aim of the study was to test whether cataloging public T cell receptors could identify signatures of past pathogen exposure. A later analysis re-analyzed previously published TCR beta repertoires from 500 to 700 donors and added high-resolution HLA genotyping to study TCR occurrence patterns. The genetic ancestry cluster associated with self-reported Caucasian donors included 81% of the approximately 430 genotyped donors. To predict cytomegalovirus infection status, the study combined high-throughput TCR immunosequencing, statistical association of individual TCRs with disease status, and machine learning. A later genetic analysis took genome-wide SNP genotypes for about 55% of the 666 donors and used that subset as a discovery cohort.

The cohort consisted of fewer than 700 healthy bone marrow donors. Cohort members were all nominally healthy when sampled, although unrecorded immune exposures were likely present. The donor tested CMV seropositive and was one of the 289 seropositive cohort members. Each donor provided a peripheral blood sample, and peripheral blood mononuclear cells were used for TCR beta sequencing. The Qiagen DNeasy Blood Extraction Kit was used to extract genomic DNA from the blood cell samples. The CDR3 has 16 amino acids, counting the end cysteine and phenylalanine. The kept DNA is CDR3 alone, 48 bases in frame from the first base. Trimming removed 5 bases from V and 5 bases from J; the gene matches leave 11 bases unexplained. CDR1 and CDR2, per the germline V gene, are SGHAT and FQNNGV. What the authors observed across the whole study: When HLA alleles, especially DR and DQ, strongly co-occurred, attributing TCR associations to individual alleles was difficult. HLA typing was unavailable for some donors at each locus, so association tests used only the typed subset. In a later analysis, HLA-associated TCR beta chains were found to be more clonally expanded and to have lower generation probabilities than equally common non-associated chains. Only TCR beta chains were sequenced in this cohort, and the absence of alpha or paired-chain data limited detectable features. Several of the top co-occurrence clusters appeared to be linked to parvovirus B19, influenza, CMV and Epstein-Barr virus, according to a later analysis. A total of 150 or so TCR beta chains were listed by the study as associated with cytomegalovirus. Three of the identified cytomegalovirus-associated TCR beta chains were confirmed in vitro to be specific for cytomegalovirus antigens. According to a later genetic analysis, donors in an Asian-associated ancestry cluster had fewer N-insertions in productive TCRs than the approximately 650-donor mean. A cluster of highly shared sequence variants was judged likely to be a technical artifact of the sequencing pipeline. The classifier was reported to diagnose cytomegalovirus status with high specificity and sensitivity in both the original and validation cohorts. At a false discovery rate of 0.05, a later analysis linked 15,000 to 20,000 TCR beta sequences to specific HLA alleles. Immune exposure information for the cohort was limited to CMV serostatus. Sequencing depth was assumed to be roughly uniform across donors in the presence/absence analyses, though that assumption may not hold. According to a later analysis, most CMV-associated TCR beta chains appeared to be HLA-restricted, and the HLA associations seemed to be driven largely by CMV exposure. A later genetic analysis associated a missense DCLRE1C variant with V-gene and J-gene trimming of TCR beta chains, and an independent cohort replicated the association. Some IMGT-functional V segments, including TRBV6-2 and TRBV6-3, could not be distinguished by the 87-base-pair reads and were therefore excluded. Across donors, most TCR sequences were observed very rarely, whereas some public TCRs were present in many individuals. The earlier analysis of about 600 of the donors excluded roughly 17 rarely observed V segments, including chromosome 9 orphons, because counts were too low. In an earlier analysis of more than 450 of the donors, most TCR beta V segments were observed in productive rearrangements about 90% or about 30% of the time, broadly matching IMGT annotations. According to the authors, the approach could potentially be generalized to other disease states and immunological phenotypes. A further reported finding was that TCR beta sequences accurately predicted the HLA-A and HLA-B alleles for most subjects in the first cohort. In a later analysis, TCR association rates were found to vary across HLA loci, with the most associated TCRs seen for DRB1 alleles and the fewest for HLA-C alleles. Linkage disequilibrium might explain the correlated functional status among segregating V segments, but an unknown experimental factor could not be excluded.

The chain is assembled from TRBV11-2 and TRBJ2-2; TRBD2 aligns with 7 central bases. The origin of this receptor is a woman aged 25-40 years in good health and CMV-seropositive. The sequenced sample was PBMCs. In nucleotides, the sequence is TGTGCCAGCAGCGCTCAAACGGGACTATTAACCGGGGAGCTGTTTTTT. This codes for CASSAQTGLLTGELFF.